These T cell receptor beta chains were read from a single sample in a study of monozygotic twins with inflammatory bowel disease. TCRdb reprocessed the 5' RACE reads, keeping one entry per CDR3 protein, no DNA. The sample has nearly 450,000 distinct CDR3 sequences; the top ten hold more than 2%. The sequenced sample was blood. These receptors were collected from a human donor with ulcerative colitis or Crohn's disease, or a healthy co-twin of an affected twin (not recorded which). Each CDR3 is given with its conserved first and last residue.

V gene	J gene	CDR3 protein
TRBV6-5	TRBJ2-1	CASSYSRGGEVGNEQFF
TRBV12-3/TRBV12-4	TRBJ1-5	CASSKGQTGQPQHF
TRBV9	TRBJ1-2	CASKRGSANYGYTF
TRBV6-5	TRBJ2-3	CASSYRSFGDFPDTQYF
TRBV6-1	TRBJ2-7	CASTPPGHNYEQYF
TRBV6-5	TRBJ1-1	CASSYPGTADTEAFF
TRBV29-1	TRBJ2-4	CSVEEDGAKNIQYF
TRBV7-3	TRBJ1-6	CASSLGEPRVNSPLHF
TRBV9	TRBJ2-3	CASSSRPLADTQYF
TRBV12-3/TRBV12-4	TRBJ1-5	CASSLALTGNQPQHF
TRBV4-1	TRBJ1-2	CASSQAQGINYGYTF
TRBV20-1	TRBJ2-1	CSAQSSGSSYNEQFF
TRBV12-3/TRBV12-4	TRBJ1-2	CASSRRLGGYTF
TRBV7-2	TRBJ2-3	CASSLKAWGTQYF
TRBV7-8	TRBJ1-2	CASSLGELYGYTF
TRBV12-3/TRBV12-4	TRBJ2-7	CASRKTGGYEQYF
TRBV5-1	TRBJ1-1	CASSLTTGSVTEAFF
TRBV6-5	TRBJ2-4	CASTPQGKNIQYF
TRBV6-6	TRBJ2-1	CASSRTIQQFF
TRBV12-3/TRBV12-4	TRBJ2-3	CASSLRTSGLTDTQYF
TRBV7-2	TRBJ2-1	CASSPERIGGNEQFF
TRBV20-1	TRBJ1-1	CSASRGTVSEAFF
TRBV7-3	TRBJ2-1	CASSLGFFSEQFF
TRBV6-5	TRBJ2-1	CASSYGRMKADEQFF
TRBV5-1	TRBJ2-5	CASSLQGLGSETQYF
TRBV28	TRBJ2-6	CASSLVNSGANVLTF
TRBV10-3	TRBJ2-2	CAISAGTSNTGELFF
TRBV9	TRBJ2-3	CASSTLGLTDTQYF
TRBV4-1	TRBJ2-5	CASSQGLAGPGGTQYF
TRBV6-1	TRBJ2-1	CASSMGAGGSYNEQFF
TRBV11-2	TRBJ2-3	CASSSGRGRTDTQYF
TRBV18	TRBJ2-7	CASSTTGQGTNEQYF
TRBV3-1	TRBJ2-3	CASSFNGGGSTDTQYF
TRBV7-9	TRBJ2-3	CASSSLASGSTDTQYF
TRBV27	TRBJ2-2	CASSSFVGWTTGELFF
TRBV7-6	TRBJ1-5	CASSQGAGGYQPQHF
TRBV20-1	TRBJ1-4	CSASGGDGEKLFF
TRBV9	TRBJ2-1	CASSPDSGGNEQFF
TRBV7-9	TRBJ2-2	CASSPFGSSAGELFF
TRBV6-2/TRBV6-3	TRBJ2-2	CASKRTVPDTGELFF
TRBV24-1	TRBJ2-1	CATSDRPYNEQFF
TRBV7-9	TRBJ2-5	CASSLATIRETQYF
TRBV2	TRBJ2-2	CASKERVNTGELFF